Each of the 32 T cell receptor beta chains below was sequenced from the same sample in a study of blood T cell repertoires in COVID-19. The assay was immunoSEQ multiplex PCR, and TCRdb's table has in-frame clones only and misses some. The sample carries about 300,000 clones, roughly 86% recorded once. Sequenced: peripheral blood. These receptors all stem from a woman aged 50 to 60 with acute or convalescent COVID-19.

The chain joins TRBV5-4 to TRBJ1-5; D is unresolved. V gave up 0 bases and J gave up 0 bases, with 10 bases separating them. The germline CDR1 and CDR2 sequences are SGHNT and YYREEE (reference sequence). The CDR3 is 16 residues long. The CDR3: CASSLGGRYSNQPQHF. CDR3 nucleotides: TGTGCCAGCAGCTTGGGCGGGCGGTATAGCAATCAGCCCCAGCATTTT.

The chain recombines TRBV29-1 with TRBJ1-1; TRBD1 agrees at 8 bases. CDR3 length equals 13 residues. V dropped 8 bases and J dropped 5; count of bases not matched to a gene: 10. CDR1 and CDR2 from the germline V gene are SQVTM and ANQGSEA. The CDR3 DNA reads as TGCAGCTATCGAATACAGGGGGGAACTGAAGCTTTCTTT. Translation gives CSYRIQGGTEAFF. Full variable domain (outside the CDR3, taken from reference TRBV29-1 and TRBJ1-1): SAVISQKPSRDICQRGTSLTIQCQVDSQVTMMFWYRQQPGQSLTLIATANQGSEATYESGFVIDKFPISRPNLTFSTLTVSNMSPEDSSIYLCSYRIQGGTEAFFGQGTRLTVV.

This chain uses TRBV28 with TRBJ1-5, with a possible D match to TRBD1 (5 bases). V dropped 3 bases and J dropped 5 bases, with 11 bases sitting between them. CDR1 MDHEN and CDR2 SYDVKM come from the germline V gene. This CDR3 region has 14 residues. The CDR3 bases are TGTGCCAGCAGTTTGTGGGGAGGGGATCAGCCCCAGCATTTT. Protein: CASSLWGGDQPQHF.

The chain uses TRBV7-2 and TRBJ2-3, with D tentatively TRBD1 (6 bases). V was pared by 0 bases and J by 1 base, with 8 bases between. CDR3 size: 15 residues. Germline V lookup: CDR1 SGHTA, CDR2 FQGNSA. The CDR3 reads CASSLAAGGTDTQYF. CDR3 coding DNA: TGTGCCAGCAGCTTAGCAGCAGGGGGCACAGATACGCAGTATTTT.

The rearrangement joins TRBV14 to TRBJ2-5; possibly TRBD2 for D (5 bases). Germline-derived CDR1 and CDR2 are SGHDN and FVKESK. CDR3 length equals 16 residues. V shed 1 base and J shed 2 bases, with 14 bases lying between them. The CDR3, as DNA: TGTGCCAGCAGCCAAGTTCGAGGGAGAGGGCAAGAGACCCAGTACTTC. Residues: CASSQVRGRGQETQYF.

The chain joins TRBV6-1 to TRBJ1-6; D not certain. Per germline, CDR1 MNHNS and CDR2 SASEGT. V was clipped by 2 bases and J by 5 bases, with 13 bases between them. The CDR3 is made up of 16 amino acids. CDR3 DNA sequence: TGTGCCAGCAGTGAATACGGTTCGTTAAATAATTCACCCCTCCACTTT. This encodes CASSEYGSLNNSPLHF.

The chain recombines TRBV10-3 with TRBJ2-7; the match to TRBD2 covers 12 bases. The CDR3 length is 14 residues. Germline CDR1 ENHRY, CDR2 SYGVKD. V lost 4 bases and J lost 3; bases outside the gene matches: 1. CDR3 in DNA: TGTGCCATCAGTGGACTAGCGGGAGACTACGAGCAGTACTTC. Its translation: CAISGLAGDYEQYF.

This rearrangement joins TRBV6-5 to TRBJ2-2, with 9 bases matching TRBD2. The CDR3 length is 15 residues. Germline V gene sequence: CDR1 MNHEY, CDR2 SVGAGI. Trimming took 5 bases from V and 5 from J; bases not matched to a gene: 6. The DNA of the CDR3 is TGTGCCAGCAGTCCCAGCGGGAGGAGGACCGGGGAGCTGTTTTTT. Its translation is CASSPSGRRTGELFF.

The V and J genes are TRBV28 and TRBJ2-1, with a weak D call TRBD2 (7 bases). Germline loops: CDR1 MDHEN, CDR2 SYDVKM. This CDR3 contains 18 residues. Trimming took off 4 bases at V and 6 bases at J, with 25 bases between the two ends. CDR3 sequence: CASSSLPRLRGEGNEQFF. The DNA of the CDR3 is TGTGCCAGCAGTTCATTACCTCGCCTGAGGGGGGAGGGCAATGAGCAGTTCTTC.

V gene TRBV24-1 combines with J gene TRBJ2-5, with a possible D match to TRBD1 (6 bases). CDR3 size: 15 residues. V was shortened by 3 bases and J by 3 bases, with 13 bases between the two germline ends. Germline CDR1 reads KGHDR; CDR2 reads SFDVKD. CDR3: CATSDTGKGEETQYF. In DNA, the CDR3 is TGTGCCACCAGTGATACAGGGAAGGGGGAAGAGACCCAGTACTTC.

CDR3 DNA: TGCGCCAGCAGCCAAGGACAGGGGGCGCCCGGCTACACCTTC. This translates into CASSQGQGAPGYTF. The chain carries TRBV4-1 and TRBJ1-2; 10 nucleotides line up with TRBD1. Germline V gene sequence: CDR1 MGHRA, CDR2 YSYEKL. Trimming took 1 base from V and 8 from J; bases not matched to a gene: 4. The CDR3 loop spans 14 amino acids.

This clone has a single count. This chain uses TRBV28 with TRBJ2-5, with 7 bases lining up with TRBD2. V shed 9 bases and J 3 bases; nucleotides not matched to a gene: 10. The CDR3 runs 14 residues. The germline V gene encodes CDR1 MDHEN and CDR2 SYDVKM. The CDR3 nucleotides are TGTGCCAGTACCCCTAGGGGAGGGGAAGAGACCCAGTACTTC. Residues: CASTPRGGEETQYF. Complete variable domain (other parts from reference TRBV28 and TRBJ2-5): DVKVTQSSRYLVKRTGEKVFLECVQDMDHENMFWYRQDPGLGLRLIYFSYDVKMKEKGDIPEGYSVSREKKERFSLILESASTNQTSMYLCASTPRGGEETQYFGPGTRLLVL.

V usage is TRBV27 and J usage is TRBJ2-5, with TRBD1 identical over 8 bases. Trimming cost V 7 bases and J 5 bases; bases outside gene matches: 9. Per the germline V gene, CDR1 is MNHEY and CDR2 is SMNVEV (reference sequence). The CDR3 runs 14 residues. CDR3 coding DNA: TGTGCCAGCAAACGGGACAGGAGGGGGGAGACCCAGTACTTC. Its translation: CASKRDRRGETQYF.

The DNA for the CDR3 is TGTGCCAGCAAGGAGGGCCTGAACACTGAAGCTTTCTTT. Translated: CASKEGLNTEAFF. V gene TRBV6-5 combines with J gene TRBJ1-1; D call uncertain. The V end was cut by 7 bases, the J end by 0 bases, with 9 bases between. Germline values: CDR1 MNHEY, CDR2 SVGAGI. The CDR3 sequence is 13 residues long.

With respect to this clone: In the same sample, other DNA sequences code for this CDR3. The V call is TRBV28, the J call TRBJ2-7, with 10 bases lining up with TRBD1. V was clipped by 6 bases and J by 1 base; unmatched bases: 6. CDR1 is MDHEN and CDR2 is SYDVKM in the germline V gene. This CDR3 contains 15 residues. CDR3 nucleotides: TGTGCCAGCAGCCTCCCGGGACAGGGGTCCTACGAGCAGTACTTC. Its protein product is CASSLPGQGSYEQYF.

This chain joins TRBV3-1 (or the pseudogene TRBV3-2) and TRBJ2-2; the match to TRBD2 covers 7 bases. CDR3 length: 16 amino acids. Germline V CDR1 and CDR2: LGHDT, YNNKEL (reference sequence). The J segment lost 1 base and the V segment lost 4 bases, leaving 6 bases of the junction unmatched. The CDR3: CASSRLGTKNTGELFF. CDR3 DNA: TGTGCCAGCAGCCGGCTCGGGACTAAGAACACCGGGGAGCTGTTTTTT.

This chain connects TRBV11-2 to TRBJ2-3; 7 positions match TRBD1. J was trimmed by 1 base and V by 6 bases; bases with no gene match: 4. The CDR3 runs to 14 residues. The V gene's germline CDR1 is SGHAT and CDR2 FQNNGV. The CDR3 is CASSPGGGTDTQYF. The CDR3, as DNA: TGTGCCAGCAGTCCAGGGGGAGGCACAGATACGCAGTATTTT.

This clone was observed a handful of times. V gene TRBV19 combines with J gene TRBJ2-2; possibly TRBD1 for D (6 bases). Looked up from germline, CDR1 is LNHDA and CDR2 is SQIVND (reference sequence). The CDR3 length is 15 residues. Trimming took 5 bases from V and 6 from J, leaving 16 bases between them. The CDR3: CASSPGTFMAGELFF. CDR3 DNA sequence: TGTGCCAGTAGTCCCGGGACATTCATGGCCGGGGAGCTGTTTTTT.

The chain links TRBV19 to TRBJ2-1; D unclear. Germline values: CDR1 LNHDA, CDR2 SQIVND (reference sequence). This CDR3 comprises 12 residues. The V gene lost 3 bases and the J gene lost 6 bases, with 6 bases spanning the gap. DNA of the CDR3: TGTGCCAGTAGTATGTTAGCCAATGAGCAGTTCTTC. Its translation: CASSMLANEQFF.

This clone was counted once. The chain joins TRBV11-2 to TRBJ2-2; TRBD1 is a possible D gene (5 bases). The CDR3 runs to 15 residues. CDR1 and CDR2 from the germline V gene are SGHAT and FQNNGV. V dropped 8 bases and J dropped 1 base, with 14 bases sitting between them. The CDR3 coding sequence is TGTGCCAGCCACGACAGAAATAGGAACACCGGGGAGCTGTTTTTT. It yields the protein CASHDRNRNTGELFF.

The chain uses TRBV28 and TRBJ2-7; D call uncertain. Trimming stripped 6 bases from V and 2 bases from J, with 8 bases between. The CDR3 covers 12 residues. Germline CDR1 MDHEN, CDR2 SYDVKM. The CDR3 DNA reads TGTGCCAGCAGATCCCTACCCTACGAGCAGTACTTC. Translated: CASRSLPYEQYF.

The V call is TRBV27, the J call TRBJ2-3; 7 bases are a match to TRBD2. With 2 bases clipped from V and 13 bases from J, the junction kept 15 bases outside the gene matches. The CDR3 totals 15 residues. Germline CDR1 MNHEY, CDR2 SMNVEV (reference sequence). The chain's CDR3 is CASSLGRREREFEYF. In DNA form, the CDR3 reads TGTGCCAGCAGTTTAGGTCGCCGGGAGCGGGAATTCGAGTATTTT.

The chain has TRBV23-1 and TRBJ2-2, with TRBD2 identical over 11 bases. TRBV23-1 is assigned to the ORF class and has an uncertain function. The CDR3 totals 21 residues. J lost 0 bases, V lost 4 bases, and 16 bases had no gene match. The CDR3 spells CASSLGGEGGLAEANTGELFF. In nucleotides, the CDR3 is TGCGCCAGCAGTCTTGGGGGTGAGGGGGGACTAGCGGAGGCGAACACCGGGGAGCTGTTTTTT.

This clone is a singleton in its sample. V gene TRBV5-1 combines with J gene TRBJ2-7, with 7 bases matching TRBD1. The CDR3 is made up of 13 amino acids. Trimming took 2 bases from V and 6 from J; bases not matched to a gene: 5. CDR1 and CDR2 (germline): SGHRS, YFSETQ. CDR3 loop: CASSFTAGGEQYF. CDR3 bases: TGCGCCAGCAGCTTCACAGCAGGGGGCGAGCAGTACTTC. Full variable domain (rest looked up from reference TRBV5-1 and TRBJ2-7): KAGVTQTPRYLIKTRGQQVTLSCSPISGHRSVSWYQQTPGQGLQFLFEYFSETQRNKGNFPGRFSGRQFSNSRSEMNVSTLELGDSALYLCASSFTAGGEQYFGPGTRLTVT.

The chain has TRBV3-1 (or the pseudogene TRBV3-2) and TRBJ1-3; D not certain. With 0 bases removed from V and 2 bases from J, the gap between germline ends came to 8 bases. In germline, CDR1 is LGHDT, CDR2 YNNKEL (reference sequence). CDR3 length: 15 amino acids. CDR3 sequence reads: CASSQDSGTGNTIYF. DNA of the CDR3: TGTGCCAGCAGCCAAGACAGCGGGACTGGAAACACCATATATTTT.

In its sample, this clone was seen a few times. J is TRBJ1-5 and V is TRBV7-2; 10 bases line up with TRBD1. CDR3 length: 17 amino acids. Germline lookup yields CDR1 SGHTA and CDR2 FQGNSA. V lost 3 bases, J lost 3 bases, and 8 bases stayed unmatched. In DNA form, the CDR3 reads TGTGCCAGCAGCTTCCCCGGACAGGGGGTTTCCAATCAGCCCCAGCATTTT. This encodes CASSFPGQGVSNQPQHF.

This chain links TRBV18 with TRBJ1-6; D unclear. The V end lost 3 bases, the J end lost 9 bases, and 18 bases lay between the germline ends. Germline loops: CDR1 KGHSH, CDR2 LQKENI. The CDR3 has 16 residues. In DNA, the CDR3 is TGTGCCAGCTCACCCTTACAGCTTCCCACCGGTTCACCCCTCCACTTT. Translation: CASSPLQLPTGSPLHF.

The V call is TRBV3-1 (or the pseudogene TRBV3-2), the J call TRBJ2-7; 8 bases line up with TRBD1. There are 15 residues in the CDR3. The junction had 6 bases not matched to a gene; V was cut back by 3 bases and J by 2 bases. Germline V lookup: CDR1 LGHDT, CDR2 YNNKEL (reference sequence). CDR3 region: CASSQAGQGTYEQYF. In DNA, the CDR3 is TGTGCCAGCAGCCAGGCCGGACAGGGAACCTACGAGCAGTACTTC.

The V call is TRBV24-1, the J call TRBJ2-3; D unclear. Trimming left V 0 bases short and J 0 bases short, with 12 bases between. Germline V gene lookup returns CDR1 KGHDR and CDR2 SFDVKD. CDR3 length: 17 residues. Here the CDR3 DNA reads TGTGCCACCAGTGATTTGTCCTTCGCGGCCAGCACAGATACGCAGTATTTT. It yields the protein CATSDLSFAASTDTQYF.

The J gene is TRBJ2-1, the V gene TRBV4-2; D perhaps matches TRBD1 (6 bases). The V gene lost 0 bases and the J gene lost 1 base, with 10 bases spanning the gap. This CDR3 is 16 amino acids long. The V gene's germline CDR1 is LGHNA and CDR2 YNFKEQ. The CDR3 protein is CASSQEQGRSYNEQFF. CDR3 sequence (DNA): TGTGCCAGCAGCCAAGAGCAGGGGCGTTCCTACAATGAGCAGTTCTTC.

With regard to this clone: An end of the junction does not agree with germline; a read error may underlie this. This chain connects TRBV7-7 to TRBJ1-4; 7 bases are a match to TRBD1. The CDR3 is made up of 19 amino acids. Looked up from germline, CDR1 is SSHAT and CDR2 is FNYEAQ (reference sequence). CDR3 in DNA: TGTGCTAGCAGCTTTCACACCATCGGACAGGATACAACTAATGAAAAACTGTTTTTT. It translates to CASSFHTIGQDTTNEKLFF.

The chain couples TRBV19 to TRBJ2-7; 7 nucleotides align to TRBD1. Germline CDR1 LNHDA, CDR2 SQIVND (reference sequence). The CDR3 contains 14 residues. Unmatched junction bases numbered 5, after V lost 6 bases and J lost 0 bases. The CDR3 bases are TGTGCCAGTAGGAATACAGGGGTCTCCTACGAGCAGTACTTC. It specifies CASRNTGVSYEQYF.